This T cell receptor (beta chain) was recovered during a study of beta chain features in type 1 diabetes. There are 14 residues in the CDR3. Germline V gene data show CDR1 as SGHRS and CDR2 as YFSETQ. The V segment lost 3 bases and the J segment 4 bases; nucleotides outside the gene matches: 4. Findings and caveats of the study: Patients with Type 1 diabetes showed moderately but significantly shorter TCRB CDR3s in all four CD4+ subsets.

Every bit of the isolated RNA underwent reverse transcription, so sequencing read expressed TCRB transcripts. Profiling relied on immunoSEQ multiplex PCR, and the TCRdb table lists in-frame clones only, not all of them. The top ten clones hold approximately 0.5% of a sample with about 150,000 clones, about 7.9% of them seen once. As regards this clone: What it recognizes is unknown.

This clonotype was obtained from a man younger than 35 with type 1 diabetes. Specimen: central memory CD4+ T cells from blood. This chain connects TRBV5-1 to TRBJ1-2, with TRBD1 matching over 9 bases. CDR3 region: CASSSDRGFYGYTF. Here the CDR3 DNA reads TGCGCCAGCAGCTCCGACAGGGGGTTCTATGGCTACACCTTC.